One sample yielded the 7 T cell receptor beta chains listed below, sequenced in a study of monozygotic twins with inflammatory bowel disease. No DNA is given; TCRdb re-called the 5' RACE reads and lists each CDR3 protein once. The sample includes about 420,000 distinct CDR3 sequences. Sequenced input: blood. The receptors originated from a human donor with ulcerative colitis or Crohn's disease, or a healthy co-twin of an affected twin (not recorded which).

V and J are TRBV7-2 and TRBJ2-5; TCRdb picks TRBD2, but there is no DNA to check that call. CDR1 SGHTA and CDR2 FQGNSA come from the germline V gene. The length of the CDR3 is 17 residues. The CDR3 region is CASSLGLVIAGGETQYF.

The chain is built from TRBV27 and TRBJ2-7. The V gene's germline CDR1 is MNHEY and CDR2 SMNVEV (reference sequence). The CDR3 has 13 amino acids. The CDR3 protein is CASSLSPPYEQYF.

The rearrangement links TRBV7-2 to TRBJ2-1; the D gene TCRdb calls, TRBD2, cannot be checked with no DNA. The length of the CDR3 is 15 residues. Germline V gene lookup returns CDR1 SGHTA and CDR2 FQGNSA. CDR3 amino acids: CASSLELAGGGEQFF. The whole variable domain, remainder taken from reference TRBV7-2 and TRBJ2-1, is GAGVSQSPSNKVTEKGKDVELRCDPISGHTALYWYRQSLGQGLEFLIYFQGNSAPDKSGLPSDRFSAERTGGSVSTLTIQRTQQEDSAVYLCASSLELAGGGEQFFGPGTRLTVL.

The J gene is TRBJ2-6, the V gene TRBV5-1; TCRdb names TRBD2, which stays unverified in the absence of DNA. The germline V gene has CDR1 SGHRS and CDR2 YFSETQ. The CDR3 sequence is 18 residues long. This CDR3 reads CASSWGSLAAGGANVLTF.

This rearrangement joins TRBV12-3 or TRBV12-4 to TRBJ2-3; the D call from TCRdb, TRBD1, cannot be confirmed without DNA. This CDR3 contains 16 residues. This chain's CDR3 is CASSVRQATSTDTQYF.

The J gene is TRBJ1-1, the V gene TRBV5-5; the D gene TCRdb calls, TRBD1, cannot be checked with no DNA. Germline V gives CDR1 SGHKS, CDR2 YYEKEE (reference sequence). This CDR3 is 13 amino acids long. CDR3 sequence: CASTRTGNTEAFF.

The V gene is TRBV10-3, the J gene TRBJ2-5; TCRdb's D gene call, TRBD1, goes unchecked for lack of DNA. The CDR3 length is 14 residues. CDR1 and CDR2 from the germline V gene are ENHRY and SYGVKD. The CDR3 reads CAISDQGGVKTQYF.